This T cell receptor (beta chain) is from a study of blood T cell repertoires in COVID-19 (TCRdb year 2020). The study in broad terms: The collaborator samples originated in the United States, Italy and Spain and spanned the acute and convalescent phases of COVID-19. The prospective study material was composed of cDNA or gDNA derived from T cells, B-cell-depleted T cells, or PBMCs. Deeply sampled blood TCRbeta repertoires from subjects exposed to, actively infected with, or recovered from COVID-19 were included in the dataset. The repertoires were released in a freely available public database intended as a resource for research on the immune response to SARS-CoV-2. The samples were drawn from two sources: the first 160 participants of the ongoing ImmuneRACE study, and 950 to 1,500 subjects contributed by 6 global collaborators. Sample metadata almost always included a de-identified subject ID, COVID-19 status, age in years and sex. Where available, HLA class I and class II types were obtained from metadata supplied by the sample provider rather than from assay-based typing.

The CDR3 numbers 14 residues from cysteine through phenylalanine. The entry retains the CDR3 DNA only, 42 bases that are in frame from base 1. CDR1 LNHDA and CDR2 SQIVND were looked up in the germline V gene (reference sequence). V is clipped by 7 bases and J by 0 bases, and the sequence between their germline boundaries is 10 bases long. What the authors observed across the whole study: The quantity of clinical and demographic metadata differed by source and by participant and was supplied without curation.

Samples from volunteer blood donors who had recovered from COVID-19 were contributed by a second Seattle source. The collaborating institutions used their own protocols to collect whole blood in K2EDTA tubes. For TCRbeta analysis, collaborators shipped samples in one of three forms: frozen whole blood, isolated PBMCs, or DNA extracted from either of those sample types. The immunoSEQ Assay, a bias-controlled multiplex PCR, was used to amplify TCRbeta CDR3 regions from genomic DNA. In the source study's methods: The number of nucleated cells in each sample was estimated from the amplification of reference gene primers within the assay. To quantify the absolute abundance of each unique TCRbeta CDR3 rearrangement, sequence reads were collapsed and filtered. For each sample, productive Simpson clonality was calculated as the square root of Simpson's diversity index over productive rearrangements. The immuneACCESS repertoire file appears here via TCRdb, limited to in-frame rearrangements. These files lack a portion of the clones; in checked studies, under half of the deficit traces to unresolved V genes, and the cause of the others is not known. D and trimming were read from the DNA, whereas the V and J calls and clone size are those reported in that table. The sample yields about 170,000 clones; 65% to 85% were counted once. The biggest ten clones account for roughly 20% of the sample.

A note on this clone: It has no known antigen specificity. No clone much larger than this one lies a single base away; base qualities are absent.

The chain couples TRBV19 to TRBJ1-3, with the identity of the D gene unclear. The receptor's source is a woman aged 70-85 years who had recovered from COVID-19. The sample consisted of peripheral blood. Read as DNA, the sequence is TGTGCCAGTACAGAATCAAGCTCTGGAAACACCATATATTTT. Translated, this gives CASTESSSGNTIYF.